This TCR beta chain was profiled in a study of CD8 T cells in ankylosing spondylitis (dated 2017 in TCRdb). In terms of the full investigation: The study profiled T cell receptor beta repertoires in healthy donors and ankylosing spondylitis patients to find disease-linked TCR variants. In total, the full study cohort was made up of approximately 99 healthy donors and 20 to 25 ankylosing spondylitis patients. Samples of peripheral blood were taken, and for ankylosing spondylitis patients, synovial fluid was collected as well. Overall study outcomes, separate from this receptor: The disease-linked clones were reported to be significantly enriched in matched synovial fluid samples from ankylosing spondylitis patients. A TCR beta motif made up of eight highly homologous amino acid variants appeared to be characteristic of blood from ankylosing spondylitis patients. Some TCR beta motif variants had previously been reported in synovial fluid and blood of reactive arthritis patients, which suggested common disease-initiation mechanisms. The disease-linked clones showed a CD8+ phenotype and occurred at relatively low frequencies in peripheral blood.

The V end loses 1 base and the J end loses 5 bases, and a stretch of 7 bases separates them. The CDR3 covers 13 residues, taking in both the cysteine and the phenylalanine. Only the CDR3 region is kept as DNA, spanning 39 bases read in frame from base 1. Reading the germline V gene gives CDR1 LGHNA and CDR2 YNFKEQ. This clonotype was counted many times. Its target antigen remains unknown. No base quality values were provided; no much bigger clone lies one nucleotide off. For sequencing, an Illumina HiSeq 2500 was employed. Quantitative 5'-RACE with molecular barcodes was the method used to prepare the TCR beta libraries. The paper's processing steps were these. A new computational method based on a probabilistic model of VDJ rearrangement was used to identify disease-linked TCR variants. TCRdb ran its own pipeline on the public reads, namely fastp trimming at Q25 and MiXCR clone calling, and kept in-frame beta chains. CDR3 protein duplicates are merged, each entry listing the most common genes and DNA. TCRdb's processing, not the study's, gives the V and J calls here. This sample gives some 250,000 distinct CDR3 sequences in total; roughly a quarter of them show up just once. Over 0.55% of the sample lies in the top ten.

This sequence was found in a male donor with ankylosing spondylitis or in good health (not recorded which). The chain is encoded by TRBV4-2 joined to TRBJ2-3; the D gene lacks a confident call. Sequencing was done on a sample of blood, either unsorted or a sorted T cell fraction (not recorded which). This receptor has the CDR3 CASSQGERDTQYF. The DNA sequence is as follows: TGTGCCAGCAGCCAAGGGGAACGAGATACGCAGTATTTT.